This paragraph reports one T cell receptor beta chain. The germline CDR1 and CDR2 sequences are SGHNT and YYREEE (reference sequence). CDR3 length equals 16 residues. J lost 6 bases, V lost 4 bases, and 5 bases had no gene match. The data were obtained in a study of blood T cell repertoires in COVID-19. Overall study context: Material from acute and convalescent COVID-19 was sourced from the United States, Italy and Spain. The analysed material was cDNA or gDNA that came from T cells, B-cell-depleted T cells, or PBMCs.

Methods used by the authors: For nucleated cells, counts were estimated from reference gene primer amplification. TCRdb's table, derived via immunoSEQ multiplex PCR, lists solely in-frame clones and lacks some. V, J and clone size were drawn from that table, and D and trimming were deduced from the DNA. The profile shows about 370,000 clones, around 87% of them singletons. One Seattle source followed patients from active infection through their disease course. The material sequenced was peripheral blood. This clonotype was sampled from a woman aged 25 to 39 with COVID-19, enrolled during active disease. This sequence joins TRBV5-4 and TRBJ1-6; 12 nucleotides agree with TRBD1. The CDR3 DNA is TGTGCCAGCAGCCCCGGGACAGGGGGCACTAATTCACCCCTCCACTTT. It yields the protein CASSPGTGGTNSPLHF.